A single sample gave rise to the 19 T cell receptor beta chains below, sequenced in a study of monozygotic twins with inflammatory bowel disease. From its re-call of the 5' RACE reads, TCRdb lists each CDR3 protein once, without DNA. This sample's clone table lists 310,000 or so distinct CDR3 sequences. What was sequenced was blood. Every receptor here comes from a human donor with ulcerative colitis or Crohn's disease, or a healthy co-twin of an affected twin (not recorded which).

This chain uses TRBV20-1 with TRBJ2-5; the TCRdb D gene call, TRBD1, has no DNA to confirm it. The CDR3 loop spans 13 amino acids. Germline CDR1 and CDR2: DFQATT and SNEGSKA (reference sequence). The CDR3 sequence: CSASTGVQETQYF.

The CDR3: CASTRGGATLHF. The rearrangement joins TRBV27 to TRBJ1-6; TCRdb designates TRBD1, a call that cannot be tested without DNA. The CDR3 consists of 12 residues. Germline CDR1 and CDR2: MNHEY and SMNVEV (reference sequence).

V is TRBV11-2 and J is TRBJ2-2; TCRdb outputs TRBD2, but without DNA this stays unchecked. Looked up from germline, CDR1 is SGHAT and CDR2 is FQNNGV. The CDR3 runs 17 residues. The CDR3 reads CASSLVGTSGYTGELFF.

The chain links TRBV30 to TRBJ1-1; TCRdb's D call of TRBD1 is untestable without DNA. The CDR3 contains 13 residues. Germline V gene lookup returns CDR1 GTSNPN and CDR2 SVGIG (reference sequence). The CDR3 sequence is CAWSSTGFTEAFF.

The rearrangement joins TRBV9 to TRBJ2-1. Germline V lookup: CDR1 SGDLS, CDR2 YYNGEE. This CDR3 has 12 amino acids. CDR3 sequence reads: CASSPTYNEQFF. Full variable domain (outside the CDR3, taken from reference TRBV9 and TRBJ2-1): DSGVTQTPKHLITATGQRVTLRCSPRSGDLSVYWYQQSLDQGLQFLIQYYNGEERAKGNILERFSAQQFPDLHSELNLSSLELGDSALYFCASSPTYNEQFFGPGTRLTVL.

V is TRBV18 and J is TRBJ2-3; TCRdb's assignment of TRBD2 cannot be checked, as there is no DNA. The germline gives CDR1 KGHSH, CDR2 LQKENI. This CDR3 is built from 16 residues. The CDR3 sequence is CASSRSGTSGSDGQYF.

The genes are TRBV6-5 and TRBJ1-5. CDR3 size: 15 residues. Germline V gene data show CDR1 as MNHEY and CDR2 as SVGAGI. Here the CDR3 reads CASSYRLGMATPQHF.

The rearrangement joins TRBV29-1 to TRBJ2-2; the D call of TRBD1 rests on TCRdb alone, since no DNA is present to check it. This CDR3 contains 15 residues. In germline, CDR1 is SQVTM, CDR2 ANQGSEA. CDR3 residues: CSVNPGQGLTGELFF.

The CDR3 reads CASSLLGQADTGELFF. This chain links TRBV5-1 with TRBJ2-2. Germline loops: CDR1 SGHRS, CDR2 YFSETQ. This CDR3 has 16 residues.

The chain's CDR3 is CASTRLAASSNEQFF. This chain connects TRBV7-9 to TRBJ2-1; TCRdb gives TRBD2 as the D gene, but with no DNA this cannot be confirmed. The CDR3 extends over 15 amino acids. Germline CDR1 reads SEHNR; CDR2 reads FQNEAQ (reference sequence).

Here the CDR3 reads CASSGGQGSSPLHF. The rearrangement uses TRBV5-1 and TRBJ1-6; no DNA is available, so the TRBD1 call from TCRdb remains unchecked. Germline V gene sequence: CDR1 SGHRS, CDR2 YFSETQ. This CDR3 is 14 amino acids long. Looking up the rest from reference TRBV5-1 and TRBJ1-6 gives the full variable domain: KAGVTQTPRYLIKTRGQQVTLSCSPISGHRSVSWYQQTPGQGLQFLFEYFSETQRNKGNFPGRFSGRQFSNSRSEMNVSTLELGDSALYLCASSGGQGSSPLHFGNGTRLTVT.

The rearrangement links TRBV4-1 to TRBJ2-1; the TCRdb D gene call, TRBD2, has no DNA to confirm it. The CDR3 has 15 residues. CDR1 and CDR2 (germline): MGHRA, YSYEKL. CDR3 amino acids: CASSRRGSGSYEQFF.

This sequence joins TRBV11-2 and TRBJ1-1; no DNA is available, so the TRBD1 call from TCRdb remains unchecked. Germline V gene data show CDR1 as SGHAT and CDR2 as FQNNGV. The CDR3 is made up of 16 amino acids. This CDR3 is CASSLDLRGGHTEAFF.

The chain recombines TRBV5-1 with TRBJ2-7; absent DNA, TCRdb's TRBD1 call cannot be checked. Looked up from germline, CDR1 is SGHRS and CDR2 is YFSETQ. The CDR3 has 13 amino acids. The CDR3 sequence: CASSRTPTDEQYF.

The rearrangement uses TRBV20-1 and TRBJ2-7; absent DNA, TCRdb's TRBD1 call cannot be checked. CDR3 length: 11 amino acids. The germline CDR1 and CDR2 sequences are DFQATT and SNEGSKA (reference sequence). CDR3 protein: CSAMDSYEQYF.

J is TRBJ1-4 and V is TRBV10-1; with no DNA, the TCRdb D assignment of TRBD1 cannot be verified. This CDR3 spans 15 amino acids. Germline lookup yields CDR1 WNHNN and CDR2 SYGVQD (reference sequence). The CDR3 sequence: CATSGTPGVEEKLFF.

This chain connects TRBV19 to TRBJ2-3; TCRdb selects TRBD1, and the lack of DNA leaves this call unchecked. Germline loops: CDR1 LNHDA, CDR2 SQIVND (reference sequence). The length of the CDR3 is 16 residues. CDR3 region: CASSIRTGRNTDTQYF. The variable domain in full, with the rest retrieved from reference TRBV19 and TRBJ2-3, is DGGITQSPKYLFRKEGQNVTLSCEQNLNHDAMYWYRQDPGQGLRLIYYSQIVNDFQKGDIAEGYSVSREKKESFPLTVTSAQKNPTAFYLCASSIRTGRNTDTQYFGPGTRLTVL.

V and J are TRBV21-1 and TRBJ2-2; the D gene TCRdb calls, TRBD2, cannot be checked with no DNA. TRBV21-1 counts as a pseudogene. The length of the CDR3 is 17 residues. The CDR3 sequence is CASTKRGAGGRTGELFF.

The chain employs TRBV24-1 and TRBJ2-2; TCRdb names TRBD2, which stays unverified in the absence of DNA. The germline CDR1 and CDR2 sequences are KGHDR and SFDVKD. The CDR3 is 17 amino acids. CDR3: CATSATPGTGGTGELFF.